These T cell receptor beta chains were read from a single sample in a study of vaccination effects on CD4 cells after COVID-19. Generated by immunoSEQ multiplex PCR, the TCRdb table keeps only in-frame clones and is missing some. This sample yields roughly 36,000 clones, of which about 70% are seen a single time; less than 3.5% belongs to the top ten. Which antigens these TCRs recognize remains unknown. Specimen: CD4+ T cells from PBMCs cultured without peptide, collected before COVID-19 vaccination. These receptors all stem from a human donor who received a COVID-19 vaccine. Both conserved end residues are part of each CDR3. Fields, in order: CDR3 protein, CDR3 DNA, clone size, CDR3 length, J gene, V gene, D gene. A D gene is named only where the DNA matches it firmly. Clone size is stated in some rows and not others, as once, few, many or a class when expanded.

CASSPRQGMVQPQHF TGTGCCAGCTCACCACGACAGGGGATGGTTCAGCCCCAGCATTTT . 15 TRBJ1-5 TRBV18 TRBD1
CASRRLGGNEQFF TGTGCCAGCAGGCGGTTGGGGGGCAATGAGCAGTTCTTC . 13 TRBJ2-1 TRBV27 .
CASSFGTGANEQYF TGTGCCAGCAGCTTCGGGACAGGGGCAAACGAGCAGTACTTC . 14 TRBJ2-7 TRBV7-9 TRBD1
CATSRQSVYEQYF TGTGCCACCAGCCGCCAGTCTGTCTACGAGCAGTACTTC . 13 TRBJ2-7 TRBV15 .
CASSFPTSNPYEQYF TGTGCCAGCAGTTTCCCGACTAGCAACCCCTACGAGCAGTACTTC . 15 TRBJ2-7 TRBV6-6 TRBD2
CASSTDRGAQPQHF TGTGCCAGTAGTACCGACAGGGGGGCTCAGCCCCAGCATTTT . 14 TRBJ1-5 TRBV19 TRBD1
CATSDFRQGDIGEQFF TGTGCCACCAGTGATTTTAGGCAGGGGGATATCGGGGAGCAGTTCTTC . 16 TRBJ2-1 TRBV24-1 TRBD1
CASSLAHRQASYGYTF TGTGCCAGCAGCTTAGCCCACCGACAGGCAAGTTATGGCTACACCTTC . 16 TRBJ1-2 TRBV7-9 .
CSVSDETGTMNTEAFF TGCAGCGTTTCGGACGAAACAGGGACCATGAACACTGAAGCTTTCTTT . 16 TRBJ1-1 TRBV29-1 .
CASSEGGSSGTDTQYF TGTGCCAGCAGCGAAGGGGGCTCTTCGGGCACAGATACGCAGTATTTT . 16 TRBJ2-3 TRBV9 TRBD1
CASSTRQGRNEQFF TGTGCCAGCAGCACTCGACAGGGGCGCAATGAGCAGTTCTTC . 14 TRBJ2-1 TRBV7-2 TRBD1
CATSEPTGGDQPQHF TGTGCCACCAGTGAGCCGACAGGAGGGGATCAGCCCCAGCATTTT . 15 TRBJ1-5 TRBV24-1 .
CASSSYRGRADTQYF TGTGCCAGCAGCTCATACAGGGGGCGCGCAGATACGCAGTATTTT . 15 TRBJ2-3 TRBV11-2 TRBD1
CASSENGRGGAVEQFF TGTGCCAGCAGTGAAAACGGTAGGGGTGGGGCGGTAGAGCAGTTCTTC . 16 TRBJ2-1 TRBV2 .
CASSSVGYRPGELFF TGTGCCAGTAGTTCCGTGGGCTATCGACCCGGGGAGCTGTTTTTT . 15 TRBJ2-2 TRBV19 .
CASSPRDPYEQYF TGTGCCAGCAGCCCCCGGGACCCCTACGAGCAGTACTTC . 13 TRBJ2-7 TRBV21-1 .
CASSTGGNEQFF TGTGCCAGCAGTACGGGGGGCAATGAGCAGTTCTTC . 12 TRBJ2-1 TRBV2 TRBD2
CASGSARDTSTGELFF TGTGCTAGTGGTAGCGCCAGGGACACCAGCACCGGGGAGCTGTTTTTT . 16 TRBJ2-2 TRBV12-5 .
CSASANRNTGELFF TGCAGTGCTAGTGCCAACAGAAACACCGGGGAGCTGTTTTTT . 14 TRBJ2-2 TRBV20-1 .
CASSPRTGGYNEQFF TGTGCCAGCTCACCACGGACAGGGGGCTACAATGAGCAGTTCTTC few 15 TRBJ2-1 TRBV18 TRBD1
CASSHRQGAYGYTF TGTGCCAGCAGTCATCGACAGGGGGCGTATGGCTACACCTTC . 14 TRBJ1-2 TRBV28 TRBD1
CASSLSSGVGSEAFF TGTGCCAGCAGTTTATCCTCCGGGGTAGGGTCTGAAGCTTTCTTT . 15 TRBJ1-1 TRBV27 .
CASNTGTAEKLFF TGTGCCAGCAACACCGGGACAGCCGAAAAACTGTTTTTT few 13 TRBJ1-4 TRBV7-9 TRBD1
CATSRLQNSPLHF TGTGCCACCAGCAGATTACAAAATTCACCCCTCCACTTT . 13 TRBJ1-6 TRBV15 .
CASSQTGVVNTEAFF TGTGCCAGCAGCCAGACAGGGGTTGTGAACACTGAAGCTTTCTTT . 15 TRBJ1-1 TRBV3-1/TRBV3-2 TRBD1
CASSVEGQGVYGYTF TGTGCCAGCAGCGTAGAGGGACAGGGGGTCTATGGCTACACCTTC few 15 TRBJ1-2 TRBV9 TRBD1
CASSSLAPRSGANVLTF TGTGCCAGCAGTAGTCTAGCGCCCCGCTCTGGGGCCAACGTCCTGACTTTC . 17 TRBJ2-6 TRBV2 .